This T cell receptor beta chain was obtained from a study of metastatic and nonmetastatic thyroid tumors. Study context: Thyroid patients, malignant and benign, had repertoires compared across blood and tumor or nodule tissue. Study observations and caveats: Within blood and tumor, benign nodules reportedly had significantly lower TCR beta diversity than malignant thyroid tumors did.

This clone was detected many times. The target antigen is unknown. Other DNA sequences within the sample encode an identical CDR3. From germline, CDR1 is SGHAT and CDR2 FQDESV (reference sequence). The junction had 2 bases not matched to a gene; V was cut back by 1 base and J by 4 bases. The CDR3 is 16 amino acids. Patients were all untreated before their thyroid surgery. How the authors handled the data: A distant-metastasis classifier for papillary thyroid cancer was built using CDR3 differences across clinicopathological groups. TCRdb reanalyzed the PCR reads via MiXCR. The V and J calls and clone size come from TCRdb's table, not from the authors' own analysis. The sample holds tens of thousands of clones, around 25% seen once.

Sequencing was carried out using blood. The receptor was derived from a male donor with papillary thyroid cancer or a benign thyroid nodule (not recorded which). Some clones in this sample may be carry-over from other donors' samples. This sequence joins TRBV11-1 and TRBJ2-2; 11 positions match TRBD2. The CDR3, as DNA: TGTGCCAGCAGCTTAGTTCTAGCGGGAGGCACCGGGGAGCTGTTTTTT. It codes for CASSLVLAGGTGELFF.